This TCR beta chain was sequenced for a study of response to subunit inactivated influenza vaccine. Study results and caveats: There was a suggestion from the authors that each seasonal influenza vaccination recruits few new T cells.

TCRdb re-analysed the RT-PCR reads in MiXCR, keeping a single row per CDR3 protein. The table shows under 550,000 distinct CDR3 sequences, with around 7.7% occurring only once. Germline values: CDR1 MNHEY, CDR2 SVGAGI. Trimming removed 0 bases from V and 0 bases from J, with 13 bases in between. The CDR3 consists of 17 residues. On this clonotype: Its antigen is currently unknown.

The chain carries TRBV6-5 and TRBJ2-3; weak D call: TRBD2 (6 bases). This receptor was taken from a man between 50 and 75 years old who received an inactivated influenza vaccine. Source: PBMCs from blood, taken about 23 months after vaccination. CDR3 sequence: CASSYSTGTPSTDTQYF. Written as DNA, the CDR3 is TGTGCCAGCAGTTACTCAACCGGGACTCCTAGCACAGATACGCAGTATTTT.